Presented here are 5 T cell receptor beta chains from one specimen sequenced in a study of T cell responses to AZD1222 COVID-19 vaccine. Profiling relied on immunoSEQ multiplex PCR, and the TCRdb table lists in-frame clones only, not all of them. The table lists roughly 120,000 clones, around 88% of them singletons, with about a tenth in the top ten. The specimen was peripheral blood, collected on day 0 of AZD1222 vaccination. These receptor sequences come from an adult in good health.

V and J are TRBV14 and TRBJ1-2; D not resolved. The CDR3 extends over 11 amino acids. Trimming left V 3 bases short and J 8 bases short, with 7 bases between. CDR1 and CDR2 from the germline V gene are SGHDN and FVKESK. The DNA for the CDR3 is TGTGCCAGCAGCCACGGCGGCGGCTACACCTTC. It codes for CASSHGGGYTF. Drawing the rest from reference TRBV14 and TRBJ1-2, the complete variable domain is EAGVTQFPSHSVIEKGQTVTLRCDPISGHDNLYWYRRVMGKEIKFLLHFVKESKQDESGMPNNRFLAERTGGTYSTLKVQPAELEDSGVYFCASSHGGGYTFGSGTRLTVV.

The chain is built from TRBV30 and TRBJ2-5; D not resolved. The CDR3 consists of 13 residues. Germline CDR1 and CDR2: GTSNPN and SVGIG (reference sequence). Trimming pared 1 base from V and 1 base from J, leaving 7 bases between. DNA for the CDR3: TGTGCCTGGAGTGGGACGTTCCAAGAGACCCAGTACTTC. As protein: CAWSGTFQETQYF.

This clone occurred a few times. An end of the junction differs from the germline gene, which may be a read error. The rearrangement joins TRBV30 to TRBJ1-4; 10 positions agree with TRBD1. The CDR3 runs to 11 residues. Germline CDR1 is GTSNPN and CDR2 is SVGIG (reference sequence). For the CDR3, the DNA is TGTGCCTGGAGTATCGGACAGGGGGTAAATTTT. It translates to CAWSIGQGVNF.

The chain recombines TRBV4-2 with TRBJ2-2, with a tentative D call TRBD2 (5 bases). V lost 0 bases and J lost 7, with 15 bases in between. The CDR3 spans 16 residues. Germline V gives CDR1 LGHNA, CDR2 YNFKEQ. The CDR3 protein is CASSQEVGVKVGELFF. CDR3 nucleotides: TGTGCCAGCAGCCAAGAAGTGGGAGTTAAGGTCGGGGAGCTGTTTTTT.

The rearrangement links TRBV3-1 (or the pseudogene TRBV3-2) to TRBJ2-7, with D hard to call. The CDR3 covers 12 residues. CDR1 and CDR2 (germline): LGHDT, YNNKEL (reference sequence). V lost 0 bases and J 4 bases, leaving 4 bases between the germline ends. In DNA, the CDR3 is TGTGCCAGCAGCCAAGAAGAATACGAGCAGTACTTC. Translated, it gives CASSQEEYEQYF.